Presented here are 19 T cell receptor beta chains from one specimen sequenced in a study of tumor and adjacent non-tumor tissue in lung cancer. RNA was extracted from bulk tissue without any cell sorting. The library came from three nested PCR rounds adapted from ARM-PCR protocols. Each CDR3 protein is one row after TCRdb ran MiXCR on the multiplex PCR reads. This sample has 60,000 to 95,000 distinct CDR3 sequences; 77% occur once, and the top ten carry approximately 12%. What was sequenced was lung tumor tissue. The receptors here all came from a woman aged 45 to 65 with non-small cell lung cancer.

This clonotype occurred once. The germline gene is not matched at one end of the junction; a read error may be the cause. This sequence joins TRBV11-1 and TRBJ1-1, with a tentative D call TRBD1 (5 bases). The CDR3 loop spans 16 amino acids. Germline assignment: CDR1 SGHAT and CDR2 FQDESV (reference sequence). In DNA, the CDR3 is TGTGCCAACAGCTTACTAGGGTGGGGGATGAACACTGACGCTTTCTTT. This translates into CANSLLGWGMNTDAFF.

The sample holds one count of this clonotype. Relative to the germline gene, one junction end is altered; a read error may explain this. The V call is TRBV2, the J call TRBJ2-2, with 8 bases fitting TRBD2. The CDR3 contains 16 residues. CDR1 and CDR2 (germline): SNHLY, FYNNEI. The CDR3 here is CASRRGSAGGTGGLFF. DNA of the CDR3: TGTGCCAGCCGGCGCGGCTCGGCGGGAGGCACCGGGGGGCTGTTTTTT.

This clonotype came up a few times. Given a much more abundant clone one base away, this may be a read error. The V gene is TRBV5-1, the J gene TRBJ1-1, with D hard to call. In germline, CDR1 is SGHRS, CDR2 YFSETQ. There are 13 residues in the CDR3. The CDR3 here is CASSLNLNTETFF. In DNA, the CDR3 is TGCGCCAGCAGCTTGAATCTCAACACTGAAACTTTCTTT.

With respect to this clonotype: This is likely a read error, given that the CDR3 carries no conserved phenylalanine or tryptophan at its end. The V and J genes are TRBV5-1 and TRBJ2-7, with 8 bases matching TRBD2. The length of the CDR3 is 16 residues. With V trimmed by 4 bases and J by 3 bases, 12 bases remained unmatched. Germline lookup yields CDR1 SGHRS and CDR2 YFSETQ. The CDR3 here is CASSPNVAGTVYEQYL. For the CDR3, the DNA is TGCGCCAGCAGCCCTAACGTAGCGGGAACAGTCTACGAGCAGTACTTA.

Worth noting for this clonotype: One end of the junction does not line up with germline, which may come from a read error. The chain joins TRBV12-3 or TRBV12-4 to TRBJ2-7, with TRBD2 identical over 9 bases. The CDR3 spans 15 residues. The CDR3 bases are TGTGCCAGCAGTTTAAGTGCGGGAGGGGGCAACGAACAGTACTTC. This sequence encodes CASSLSAGGGNEQYF.

Concerning this clonotype: At one end, the junction sequence differs from germline, possibly due to a read error. The chain carries TRBV12-3 or TRBV12-4 and TRBJ1-3; D possibly corresponds to TRBD1 (5 bases). The CDR3 consists of 15 residues. This chain's CDR3 is CVSSPGGGGGNIIYF. The CDR3 bases are TGTGTCAGCAGTCCCGGGGGGGGTGGAGGAAACATCATATATTTT.

The chain has TRBV12-3 or TRBV12-4 and TRBJ2-5; D is perhaps TRBD2 (5 bases). The CDR3 length is 12 residues. V lost 10 bases, J lost 9 bases, and 18 bases lay in between. CDR3 coding DNA: TGTGCCAACGATTTAGCCATCGGGGCCCAGTACTTC. Its protein is CANDLAIGAQYF.

With regard to this clonotype: Germline and junction disagree at one end, which may indicate a read error. The J gene is TRBJ1-1, the V gene TRBV11-1, with 7 nucleotides matching TRBD1. This CDR3 region has 14 residues. Germline values: CDR1 SGHAT, CDR2 FQDESV (reference sequence). The CDR3 sequence: CPSSQGQTNTEAFF. CDR3 nucleotide sequence: TGTCCCAGCAGCCAGGGACAGACGAACACAGAAGCTTTCTTT.

The chain uses TRBV29-1 and TRBJ1-2, with D tentatively TRBD1 (5 bases). The CDR3 extends over 14 amino acids. Looked up from germline, CDR1 is SQVTM and CDR2 is ANQGSEA. The CDR3 DNA follows: TGCATCGCCTCAGTCATGGAGGGGATGGATGGCTACACCTTC. It is translated as CIASVMEGMDGYTF.

A remark on this clonotype: Just one base apart from a much larger clone, this may be a read error. The chain couples TRBV28 to TRBJ1-2, with 7 nucleotides matching TRBD1. The germline V gene has CDR1 MDHEN and CDR2 SYDVKM. The CDR3 spans 15 residues. CDR3 nucleotides: TGTACCAGCAGTCGAGGACAGGCTACTAACTATGGCTACACCTTC. This gives the protein CTSSRGQATNYGYTF.

With regard to this clonotype: The junction departs from the called germline gene at one end, perhaps through a read error. This chain links TRBV6-2 or TRBV6-3 with TRBJ2-4, with 7 bases identical to TRBD1. Germline CDR1 reads MNHEY; CDR2 reads SVGEGT. The CDR3 spans 14 residues. CDR3 DNA sequence: TGTGCCAGCAGCAACCCTGGACAGGAGGACATTCAGTATTTC. Amino acids: CASSNPGQEDIQYF.

Concerning this clonotype: A read error is likely, as this CDR3 ends without the conserved phenylalanine or tryptophan. The chain has TRBV4-1 and TRBJ1-1; perhaps TRBD1 as D (5 bases). CDR1 MGHRA and CDR2 YSYEKL come from the germline V gene. The CDR3 contains 15 residues. The CDR3 sequence is CASSPPGMTNIEAFL. The CDR3 nucleotides are TGCGCCAGCAGCCCGCCAGGGATGACGAACATTGAAGCTTTCCTT.

Points on this clonotype: Sequence at one end of the junction differs from germline and may be a read error. The J gene is TRBJ1-2, the V gene TRBV6-1; 8 bases are a match to TRBD1. Germline V gene sequence: CDR1 MNHNS, CDR2 SASEGT. The CDR3 contains 15 residues. This CDR3 is CASSEGRQGPADYTF. As DNA, the CDR3 is TGTGCCAGCAGCGAGGGGAGACAGGGGCCAGCGGACTACACCTTT.

A note on this clonotype: This may stem from a read error, because a much larger clone lies one nucleotide away. The chain uses TRBV25-1 and TRBJ1-4; possibly TRBD1 for D (6 bases). This CDR3 spans 15 amino acids. Trimming cost V 1 base and J 7 bases, with 13 bases left between them. Germline V lookup: CDR1 MGHDK, CDR2 SYGVNS. The CDR3 loop is CASSELIRGSEKLFF. CDR3 bases: TGTGCCAGCAGTGAATTAATCAGGGGTTCTGAAAAACTGTTTTTT.

Concerning this clonotype itself: Likely a read error: the CDR3 ends without its conserved phenylalanine or tryptophan. The chain's CDR3 is CSAKVTVNTEAFY. CDR3 DNA: TGCAGTGCTAAGGTGACAGTTAACACTGAAGCTTTCTAT. The chain employs TRBV20-1 and TRBJ1-1; weak D call: TRBD1 (5 bases). Trimming shortened V by 4 bases and J by 2 bases, and 11 bases separated the two germline ends. In germline, CDR1 is DFQATT, CDR2 SNEGSKA (reference sequence). This CDR3 has 13 residues.

As for this clonotype: A read error may produce the germline difference seen at one junction end. The CDR3 sequence is CANSLGGEQFF. CDR3 sequence (DNA): TGTGCCAACAGTCTAGGGGGCGAGCAGTTCTTT. V is TRBV11-1 and J is TRBJ2-1; 7 bases are a match to TRBD1. The germline V gene has CDR1 SGHAT and CDR2 FQDESV (reference sequence). This CDR3 has 11 amino acids.

As to this clonotype: The CDR3 does not close with the conserved phenylalanine or tryptophan, likely indicating a read error. The genes are TRBV6-5 and TRBJ2-7; 10 bases align to TRBD2. This CDR3 region has 13 residues. In germline, CDR1 is MNHEY, CDR2 SVGAGI. The CDR3 sequence is CASSQTSGYEQYL. The CDR3 bases are TGTGCCAGCAGTCAGACTAGCGGGTACGAACAGTACTTA.

V is TRBV4-2 and J is TRBJ1-5; weak D call: TRBD1 (5 bases). Trimming shortened V by 4 bases and J by 2 bases, and 24 bases separated the two germline ends. Per the germline V gene, CDR1 is LGHNA and CDR2 is YNFKEQ. The CDR3 is 19 amino acids. CDR3 sequence reads: CASSLRPPNRTLGNQPQHF. The CDR3 bases are TGTGCCAGCAGCCTACGACCCCCCAACAGGACCCTGGGCAATCAGCCCCAGCATTTT.

This clonotype occurred a few times. One junction end disagrees with the germline gene, perhaps due to a read error. This chain links TRBV12-3 or TRBV12-4 with TRBJ1-1; TRBD1 might be the D (6 bases). The CDR3 loop spans 11 amino acids. The CDR3 bases are TGTGTCAGCAATAGGGGGGGTTCAGCTTTCTTT. Its protein is CVSNRGGSAFF.